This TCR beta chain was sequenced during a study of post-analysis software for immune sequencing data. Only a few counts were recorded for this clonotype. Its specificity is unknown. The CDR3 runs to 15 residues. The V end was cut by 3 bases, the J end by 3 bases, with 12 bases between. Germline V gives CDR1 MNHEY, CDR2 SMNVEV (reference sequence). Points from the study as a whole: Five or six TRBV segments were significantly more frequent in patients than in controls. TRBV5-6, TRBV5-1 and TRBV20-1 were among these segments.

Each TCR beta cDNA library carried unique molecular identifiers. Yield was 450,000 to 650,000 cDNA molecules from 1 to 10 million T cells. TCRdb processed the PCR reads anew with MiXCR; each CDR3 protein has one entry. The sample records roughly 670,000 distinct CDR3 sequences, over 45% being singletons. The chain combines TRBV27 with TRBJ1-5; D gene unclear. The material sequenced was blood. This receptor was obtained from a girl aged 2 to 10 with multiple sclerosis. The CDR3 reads CASSFVAGDNQPQHF. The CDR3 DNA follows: TGTGCCAGCAGTTTCGTGGCAGGAGACAATCAGCCCCAGCATTTT.